Below are 27 T cell receptor beta chains sequenced from a single sample in a study of human T cells and chemical hapten exposure. TCRdb used MiXCR to reprocess the RACE reads, holding one entry per CDR3 protein. The data hold approximately 180,000 distinct CDR3 sequences, with 25% to 35% observed a single time. Time point of the sample: pre-sensitization, week 0. Treatment noted: therapeutic diphenylcyclopropenone sensitization with weekly scalp DPC. The input for sequencing was whole blood, taken in connection with sensitization to the hapten diphenylcyclopropenone (DPC). The receptors here all came from a woman in her twenties or thirties with alopecia areata. Some clones in this sample may be carry-over from other donors' samples.

In its sample, this clonotype was seen a few times. This chain connects TRBV14 to TRBJ1-2, with D uncertain. The CDR3 is made up of 13 amino acids. Germline values: CDR1 SGHDN, CDR2 FVKESK. The V end was cut by 0 bases, the J end by 1 base, with 3 bases between. This CDR3 is CASSQDLNYGYTF. The CDR3 DNA reads as TGTGCCAGCAGCCAAGATCTTAACTATGGCTACACCTTC.

The chain is built from TRBV10-3 and TRBJ1-3, with 8 bases lining up with TRBD1. The CDR3 spans 16 residues. CDR1 is ENHRY, CDR2 SYGVKD, per germline. V was pared by 10 bases and J by 0 bases, with 11 bases of the junction left unmatched. In nucleotides, the CDR3 is TGTGCCAGCAGACAGGGGAGTTCCACCTCTGGAAACACCATATATTTT. Translation: CASRQGSSTSGNTIYF.

This chain uses TRBV29-1 with TRBJ2-3; maybe TRBD2 (7 bases). CDR3 length equals 14 residues. CDR1 and CDR2 from the germline V gene are SQVTM and ANQGSEA. Trimming left V 7 bases short and J 0 bases short, with 14 bases between. The CDR3 nucleotides are TGCAGCGAGAAAGGGGGGGGCAGCACAGATACGCAGTATTTT. The encoded protein is CSEKGGGSTDTQYF.

The gene calls are TRBV4-2 and TRBJ1-1; D possibly corresponds to TRBD1 (5 bases). V was pared by 1 base and J by 6 bases, with 15 bases between. The germline gives CDR1 LGHNA, CDR2 YNFKEQ. The CDR3 covers 15 residues. The CDR3 region is CASSQGMSGQAEAFF. CDR3 sequence (DNA): TGTGCCAGCAGCCAAGGAATGTCAGGGCAAGCTGAAGCTTTCTTT.

The V and J genes are TRBV20-1 and TRBJ2-5; 10 nucleotides agree with TRBD2. Losses at the gene ends were 1 base for V and 0 bases for J; bases not matched to a gene: 2. The CDR3 is made up of 15 amino acids. Germline values: CDR1 DFQATT, CDR2 SNEGSKA (reference sequence). This chain's CDR3 is CSARATSGYQETQYF. CDR3 nucleotide sequence: TGCAGTGCTAGAGCGACTAGCGGGTACCAAGAGACCCAGTACTTC.

V usage is TRBV4-1 and J usage is TRBJ2-5, with D unresolved. Per the germline V gene, CDR1 is MGHRA and CDR2 is YSYEKL. V was shortened by 1 base and J by 1 base, with 4 bases between the two germline ends. CDR3 length equals 13 residues. The CDR3 loop is CASSQASQETQYF. CDR3 nucleotide sequence: TGCGCCAGCAGCCAAGCTAGCCAAGAGACCCAGTACTTC.

The J gene is TRBJ2-5, the V gene TRBV5-1; the D is unclear. CDR3 length equals 15 residues. Germline CDR1 SGHRS, CDR2 YFSETQ. Trimming removed 1 base from V and 2 bases from J, with 12 bases in between. The DNA of the CDR3 is TGCGCCAGCAGCTTGTCTTCGGGCAGACAAGAGACCCAGTACTTC. As protein: CASSLSSGRQETQYF.

The V gene is TRBV28, the J gene TRBJ2-7; D is ambiguous. CDR1 and CDR2 from the germline V gene are MDHEN and SYDVKM. Trimming took off 10 bases at V and 3 bases at J, with 10 bases between the two ends. The CDR3 covers 11 residues. CDR3 loop: CATQSLYEQYF. In DNA, the CDR3 is TGTGCCACCCAGAGCCTCTACGAGCAGTACTTC.

A few counts support this clonotype. The CDR3 nucleotides are TGTGCCATCAGTGAGGAGGCTGGCAGGGGGTATTCACCCCTCCACTTT. It encodes CAISEEAGRGYSPLHF. V usage is TRBV10-3 and J usage is TRBJ1-6; TRBD1 matches at 7 bases. The junction had 9 bases not matched to a gene; V was cut back by 2 bases and J by 8 bases. Germline V gene data show CDR1 as ENHRY and CDR2 as SYGVKD. The CDR3 is 16 amino acids.

This clonotype was counted only a few times. The chain recombines TRBV6-2 or TRBV6-3 with TRBJ2-1; D ambiguous. The germline gives CDR1 MNHEY, CDR2 SVGEGT. Trimming pared 4 bases from V and 0 bases from J, leaving 10 bases between. The CDR3 covers 15 residues. The CDR3 spells CASSFEESSYNEQFF. Here the CDR3 DNA reads TGTGCCAGCAGTTTCGAGGAAAGCTCCTACAATGAGCAGTTCTTC.

J is TRBJ2-7 and V is TRBV28; D remains unclear. Looked up from germline, CDR1 is MDHEN and CDR2 is SYDVKM. Trimming shortened V by 5 bases and J by 1 base, and 15 bases separated the two germline ends. CDR3 length: 15 residues. The CDR3 DNA reads as TGTGCCAGCAGTCCCCGTGGCGGTGGGTCCTACGAGCAGTACTTC. This sequence encodes CASSPRGGGSYEQYF.

This clonotype was seen a few times. This chain links TRBV20-1 with TRBJ2-5; a weak D match, TRBD1 (6 bases). V was shortened by 6 bases and J by 2 bases, with 13 bases between the two germline ends. Germline CDR1 reads DFQATT; CDR2 reads SNEGSKA (reference sequence). The length of the CDR3 is 13 residues. The CDR3 reads CSALIDRQETQYF. Written as DNA, the CDR3 is TGCAGTGCCCTTATAGACAGGCAAGAGACCCAGTACTTC.

The chain uses TRBV9 and TRBJ2-3, with D possibly matching TRBD1 (6 bases). Germline CDR1 and CDR2: SGDLS and YYNGEE. Trimming removed 0 bases from V and 6 bases from J, with 20 bases in between. The CDR3 contains 17 residues. As DNA, the CDR3 is TGTGCCAGCAGCGTAGTTGCAGGGGAGACCCCTTCTGATACGCAGTATTTT. Protein sequence: CASSVVAGETPSDTQYF.

In its sample, this clonotype was seen a few times. J is TRBJ1-4 and V is TRBV7-8; D perhaps matches TRBD1 (6 bases). With 5 bases removed from V and 7 bases from J, the gap between germline ends came to 17 bases. Germline CDR1 and CDR2: SGHVS and FQNEAQ. The CDR3 consists of 15 residues. Here the CDR3 reads CASSPGNRDGEKLFF. DNA for the CDR3: TGTGCCAGCAGCCCCGGGAACAGGGATGGTGAAAAACTGTTTTTT.

The gene calls are TRBV4-1 and TRBJ1-5; the match to TRBD1 covers 9 bases. The CDR3 is 16 residues long. J was trimmed by 3 bases and V by 0 bases; bases with no gene match: 3. CDR1 and CDR2 from the germline V gene are MGHRA and YSYEKL. The CDR3 nucleotides are TGCGCCAGCAGCCAAGATGGGACAGGGCTCAATCAGCCCCAGCATTTT. This sequence encodes CASSQDGTGLNQPQHF.

Only a few counts were recorded for this clonotype. This chain joins TRBV18 and TRBJ2-7, with TRBD2 matching over 10 bases. This CDR3 is 15 amino acids long. Trimming cost V 2 bases and J 5 bases; bases outside gene matches: 6. The V gene's germline CDR1 is KGHSH and CDR2 LQKENI. CDR3 protein: CASSPGLAAVHEQYF. CDR3 nucleotide sequence: TGTGCCAGCTCACCAGGACTAGCGGCAGTCCACGAGCAGTACTTC.

CDR3 nucleotide sequence: TGTGCCACCAGAGGGGACAGGGTCCCCTACAATGAGCAGTTCTTC. It yields the protein CATRGDRVPYNEQFF. This rearrangement joins TRBV15 to TRBJ2-1; 9 bases fit TRBD1. The CDR3 has 15 amino acids. Trimming at V came to 6 bases and at J to 2 bases, leaving 5 bases not matched to a gene. CDR1 LNHNV and CDR2 YYDKDF come from the germline V gene (reference sequence).

The V call is TRBV7-2, the J call TRBJ2-5; 8 nucleotides agree with TRBD2. CDR1 and CDR2 from the germline V gene are SGHTA and FQGNSA. This CDR3 contains 13 residues. V shed 5 bases, J shed 4 bases, and the junction held 3 bases outside the gene matches. The chain's CDR3 is CASSPGLAETQYF. CDR3 DNA sequence: TGTGCCAGCAGCCCTGGACTAGCAGAGACCCAGTACTTC.

This clonotype was counted only a few times. The V and J genes are TRBV7-2 and TRBJ2-1, with D possibly TRBD2 on 6 matching bases. V was shortened by 1 base and J by 6 bases, with 13 bases between the two germline ends. The CDR3 is 15 residues long. Germline V gives CDR1 SGHTA, CDR2 FQGNSA. CDR3 in amino acids: CASSLGSAGINEQFF. The CDR3 DNA is TGTGCCAGCAGCTTAGGATCAGCGGGTATCAATGAGCAGTTCTTC.

In DNA form, the CDR3 reads TGTGCCAGCAGCCCTAGCCGAGGCTCCGGGGAGCTGTTTTTT. Encoded protein: CASSPSRGSGELFF. The chain recombines TRBV7-2 with TRBJ2-2, with D possibly being TRBD2 (5 bases). The CDR3 totals 14 residues. Trimming left V 5 bases short and J 6 bases short, with 13 bases between. CDR1 is SGHTA and CDR2 is FQGNSA in the germline V gene.

CDR3 in DNA: TGTGCCAGCATAAGCCTTGGCGGGGGGGAGTACGAGCAGTACTTC. This translates into CASISLGGGEYEQYF. The chain carries TRBV28 and TRBJ2-7; 9 bases match TRBD2. V lost 7 bases, J lost 4 bases, and 11 bases stayed unmatched. The CDR3 runs to 15 residues. Germline V lookup: CDR1 MDHEN, CDR2 SYDVKM.

The chain has TRBV18 and TRBJ1-1, with D hard to call. Germline V gene data show CDR1 as KGHSH and CDR2 as LQKENI. The CDR3 extends over 15 amino acids. V was clipped by 2 bases and J by 0 bases, with 10 bases between them. The CDR3 DNA reads TGTGCCAGCTCACCAGAGAGGTTCATGAACACTGAAGCTTTCTTT. Its protein is CASSPERFMNTEAFF.

This clonotype has only a few counts. V is TRBV2 and J is TRBJ1-1, with D unresolved. Germline CDR1 SNHLY, CDR2 FYNNEI. The CDR3 has 12 amino acids. The V and J ends lost 0 bases and 7 bases respectively, with 6 bases between them. In nucleotides, the CDR3 is TGTGCCAGCAGTGAAGCGGGAATTGAAGCTTTCTTT. This gives the protein CASSEAGIEAFF.

The rearrangement joins TRBV28 to TRBJ2-1; D uncertain. V lost 6 bases, J lost 12 bases, and 15 bases lay in between. The length of the CDR3 is 12 residues. Germline CDR1 MDHEN, CDR2 SYDVKM. The CDR3 DNA sequence: TGTGCCAGCAGAGAGGCTGGCCTAGGGCAGTTCTTC. Its translation is CASREAGLGQFF. Full variable domain (outside the CDR3, taken from reference TRBV28 and TRBJ2-1): DVKVTQSSRYLVKRTGEKVFLECVQDMDHENMFWYRQDPGLGLRLIYFSYDVKMKEKGDIPEGYSVSREKKERFSLILESASTNQTSMYLCASREAGLGQFFGPGTRLTVL.

This clonotype was counted only a few times. This rearrangement joins TRBV7-3 to TRBJ2-2; tentative D call: TRBD1 (5 bases). Germline values: CDR1 SGHTA, CDR2 FQGTGA. The CDR3 sequence is 13 residues long. Trimming took off 2 bases at V and 4 bases at J, with 5 bases between the two ends. This CDR3 is CASSLQGTGELFF. The CDR3 DNA reads as TGTGCCAGCAGCTTACAGGGCACCGGGGAGCTGTTTTTT.

This rearrangement joins TRBV6-2 or TRBV6-3 to TRBJ1-5; D call uncertain. V was pared by 6 bases and J by 3 bases, with 12 bases between. The CDR3 is 14 residues long. Germline V CDR1 and CDR2: MNHEY, SVGEGT. The CDR3 DNA reads TGTGCCAGCAGGATCTCCGGTTACAATCAGCCCCAGCATTTT. This gives the protein CASRISGYNQPQHF.

This clonotype was found a few times. The rearrangement joins TRBV11-2 to TRBJ1-5; D may be TRBD1 (5 bases). Germline CDR1 and CDR2: SGHAT and FQNNGV. V lost 2 bases and J 0 bases, leaving 14 bases between the germline ends. CDR3 length equals 17 residues. The DNA for the CDR3 is TGTGCCAGCAGCTTAAGTAGGTGGGGCTATAGCAATCAGCCCCAGCATTTT. Translation: CASSLSRWGYSNQPQHF.